This note documents a single T cell receptor beta chain sequence. The data belong to a study of T cell changes during pregnancy in multiple sclerosis. Profiling relied on immunoSEQ multiplex PCR, and the TCRdb table lists in-frame clones only, not all of them. The repertoire includes some 110,000 clones, about 94% of them detected once, and over 1.5% sits in the top ten. The trim removed 2 bases at V and 0 bases at J, leaving 3 bases unmatched. The CDR3 length is 16 residues. Per the germline V gene, CDR1 is SGHRS and CDR2 is YFSETQ. Sequences were derived from peripheral blood, sampled in the third trimester of pregnancy. The receptor comes from a female donor with multiple sclerosis, enrolled in a pregnancy study. The gene calls are TRBV5-1 and TRBJ2-3; TRBD1 agrees at 10 bases. The CDR3: CASSFRTGGSTDTQYF. CDR3 bases: TGCGCCAGCAGCTTTCGGACAGGGGGAAGCACAGATACGCAGTATTTT.